The 27 T cell receptor beta chains given below trace back to one sample, sequenced in a study of blood T cell repertoires in COVID-19. This table comes from immunoSEQ multiplex PCR, and its TCRdb copy is limited to in-frame clones, with some not included. The table has 150,000 to 200,000 clones, more than 85% seen once. The material sequenced was PBMCs or T cells enriched from blood (not recorded which). These receptor sequences come from a human donor with acute COVID-19. The donor label of this sample is uncertain.

This chain links TRBV5-6 with TRBJ1-2, with D hard to call. The V gene's germline CDR1 is SGHDT and CDR2 YYEEEE. This CDR3 spans 16 amino acids. Trimming shortened V by 0 bases and J by 9 bases, and 21 bases separated the two germline ends. CDR3 sequence: CASSLVVQPISSSYTF. For the CDR3, the DNA is TGTGCCAGCAGCTTGGTGGTACAGCCAATTTCTTCTAGCTACACCTTC.

The V and J genes are TRBV5-1 and TRBJ1-1; a weak D match, TRBD1 (6 bases). Germline V gene data show CDR1 as SGHRS and CDR2 as YFSETQ. The CDR3 is 14 residues long. The V end was cut by 0 bases, the J end by 0 bases, with 6 bases between. The CDR3 protein is CASSLGTVNTEAFF. CDR3 sequence (DNA): TGCGCCAGCAGCTTGGGGACAGTGAACACTGAAGCTTTCTTT.

The count of this clone is one. The V call is TRBV5-4, the J call TRBJ1-2; TRBD1 might be the D (6 bases). The CDR3 length is 16 residues. Trimming stripped 0 bases from V and 5 bases from J, with 17 bases between. Germline V gene data show CDR1 as SGHNT and CDR2 as YYREEE (reference sequence). The CDR3 bases are TGTGCCAGCAGCTTGGCCCCGGGGGGCGATAATTATGGCTACACCTTC. It translates to CASSLAPGGDNYGYTF.

The chain employs TRBV5-1 and TRBJ1-3, with D possibly TRBD1 on 5 matching bases. Germline V gives CDR1 SGHRS, CDR2 YFSETQ. This CDR3 is 16 amino acids long. Trimming took off 0 bases at V and 2 bases at J, with 12 bases between the two ends. The CDR3 protein is CASSLAVAGPGNTIYF. The DNA for the CDR3 is TGCGCCAGCAGCTTGGCAGTGGCAGGGCCTGGAAACACCATATATTTT.

This chain uses TRBV19 with TRBJ2-5; D possibly corresponds to TRBD2 (5 bases). This CDR3 region has 15 residues. CDR1 LNHDA and CDR2 SQIVND come from the germline V gene (reference sequence). Trimming removed 10 bases at V and 2 bases at J, with 20 bases between. The CDR3 DNA reads TGTGCCACCATGTACGTGAGGGCCCAGCAAGAGACCCAGTACTTC. Amino acids: CATMYVRAQQETQYF.

The chain is built from TRBV10-3 and TRBJ1-2; no clear D. CDR1 is ENHRY and CDR2 is SYGVKD in the germline V gene. Trimming stripped 0 bases from V and 3 bases from J, with 8 bases between. This CDR3 has 14 residues. CDR3 DNA: TGTGCCATCAGTGAGTCCGTGGGAGACTATGGCTACACCTTC. It codes for CAISESVGDYGYTF.

V is TRBV11-1 and J is TRBJ1-1, with 9 bases matching TRBD1. V dropped 5 bases and J dropped 5; count of bases not matched to a gene: 6. Per germline, CDR1 SGHAT and CDR2 FQDESV (reference sequence). CDR3 length: 14 residues. The CDR3 loop is CASSPYRGRTEAFF. CDR3 nucleotides: TGTGCCAGCAGCCCCTACAGGGGGCGAACTGAAGCTTTCTTT.

This clone has only one observation. The rearrangement joins TRBV7-8 to TRBJ2-5; D gene unclear. Trimming shortened V by 5 bases and J by 3 bases, and 4 bases separated the two germline ends. The V gene's germline CDR1 is SGHVS and CDR2 FQNEAQ. This CDR3 has 11 amino acids. The CDR3 sequence is CASSPKETQYF. CDR3 DNA: TGTGCCAGCAGCCCAAAAGAGACCCAGTACTTC.

V gene TRBV4-3 combines with J gene TRBJ1-6; D is unclear. Trimming cost V 2 bases and J 2 bases, with 10 bases left between them. The germline gives CDR1 LGHNA, CDR2 YSLEER. This CDR3 comprises 16 residues. CDR3 coding DNA: TGCGCCAGCAGCCAAACAACGGGGACCTATAATTCACCCCTCCACTTT. Amino acids: CASSQTTGTYNSPLHF.

The V gene is TRBV18, the J gene TRBJ1-1, with TRBD1 as a possible D gene (6 bases). Trimming cost V 2 bases and J 6 bases, with 13 bases left between them. The CDR3 covers 14 residues. CDR1 is KGHSH, CDR2 LQKENI, per germline. For the CDR3, the DNA is TGTGCCAGCTCACCAATTACAGGGTCCGCTGAAGCTTTCTTT. It is translated as CASSPITGSAEAFF.

The chain combines TRBV6-5 with TRBJ1-2; the match to TRBD1 covers 8 bases. This CDR3 is 13 amino acids long. Germline V gene lookup returns CDR1 MNHEY and CDR2 SVGAGI. V shed 6 bases and J 6 bases; nucleotides not matched to a gene: 6. DNA of the CDR3: TGTGCCAGCAGGCAGGGGGCTCTCGATGGCTACACCTTC. The encoded protein is CASRQGALDGYTF.

The V gene is TRBV6-1, the J gene TRBJ1-1; no clear D gene. The CDR3 is 12 amino acids. The germline gives CDR1 MNHNS, CDR2 SASEGT. Trimming took 1 base from V and 6 from J, leaving 6 bases between them. The CDR3 DNA is TGTGCCAGCAGTGAAGTTCGTTCTGAAGCTTTCTTT. Its translation is CASSEVRSEAFF.

This chain links TRBV5-4 with TRBJ1-4; TRBD1 agrees at 9 bases. The CDR3 covers 15 residues. Germline V CDR1 and CDR2: SGHNT, YYREEE (reference sequence). Germline trimming cut 4 bases from V and 8 bases from J; bases unmatched to any gene: 9. The CDR3 region has the DNA TGTGCCAGCAGCCGAACCGGGACAGGGAAAGAAAAACTGTTTTTT. This codes for CASSRTGTGKEKLFF.

This chain uses TRBV4-2 with TRBJ2-3, with D perhaps TRBD2 (6 bases). The V gene lost 5 bases and the J gene lost 2 bases, with 11 bases spanning the gap. The V gene's germline CDR1 is LGHNA and CDR2 YNFKEQ. The CDR3 has 14 amino acids. CDR3 bases: TGTGCCAGCAGCTCTGGGGGGATCACAGATACGCAGTATTTT. Translated: CASSSGGITDTQYF.

The V and J genes are TRBV6-6 and TRBJ1-1; 8 nucleotides match TRBD1. The CDR3 contains 13 residues. Trimming removed 4 bases from V and 8 bases from J; junction bases left unmatched: 6. Germline V lookup: CDR1 MNHNY, CDR2 SVGAGI (reference sequence). The CDR3 region has the DNA TGTGCCAGCAGTTCTACGGGACAGGCAGAAGCTTTCTTT. It yields the protein CASSSTGQAEAFF.

This clone showed up just once. The chain employs TRBV3-1 (or the pseudogene TRBV3-2) and TRBJ1-1, with 8 bases fitting TRBD1. The length of the CDR3 is 13 residues. Germline V CDR1 and CDR2: LGHDT, YNNKEL (reference sequence). V was clipped by 3 bases and J by 10 bases; unmatched bases: 7. The CDR3 loop reads CASSQPGGSRAFF. CDR3 nucleotide sequence: TGTGCCAGCAGCCAGCCAGGGGGCAGTCGAGCTTTCTTT.

The chain is built from TRBV4-1 and TRBJ1-6, with 9 positions matching TRBD1. V was clipped by 1 base and J by 0 bases; unmatched bases: 10. The CDR3 extends over 20 amino acids. Germline loops: CDR1 MGHRA, CDR2 YSYEKL. CDR3: CASSQVIDRGGYSYNSPLHF. The DNA for the CDR3 is TGCGCCAGCAGCCAAGTTATCGACAGGGGGGGGTACTCCTATAATTCACCCCTCCACTTT.

The CDR3 region has the DNA TGTGCCAGCAGCTCCCGACAGGACAGCTATGAAGCTTTCTTT. Protein sequence: CASSSRQDSYEAFF. The V call is TRBV9, the J call TRBJ1-1; D might be TRBD1 (6 bases). Trimming took off 4 bases at V and 7 bases at J, with 17 bases between the two ends. Germline V gene sequence: CDR1 SGDLS, CDR2 YYNGEE. The CDR3 has 14 amino acids.

The chain uses TRBV5-1 and TRBJ2-7; maybe TRBD1 (5 bases). Trimming took off 1 base at V and 3 bases at J, with 11 bases between the two ends. The CDR3 has 14 amino acids. CDR1 SGHRS and CDR2 YFSETQ come from the germline V gene. The CDR3: CASSLTTVYYEQYF. CDR3 bases: TGCGCCAGCAGCTTGACGACAGTTTACTACGAGCAGTACTTC.

V usage is TRBV5-1 and J usage is TRBJ1-1; D gene uncertain. The CDR3 covers 16 residues. Germline V gene data show CDR1 as SGHRS and CDR2 as YFSETQ. The ends were cut back, 3 bases at V and 1 base at J, with 16 bases in the middle. In nucleotides, the CDR3 is TGCGCCAGCAGCTCGAACCGACACATTGAGAACACTGAAGCTTTCTTT. It encodes CASSSNRHIENTEAFF.

Only a few counts were recorded for this clone. The chain recombines TRBV9 with TRBJ2-7; 7 nucleotides align to TRBD1. The V segment lost 3 bases and the J segment 2 bases; nucleotides outside the gene matches: 11. The CDR3 length is 16 residues. Looked up from germline, CDR1 is SGDLS and CDR2 is YYNGEE. CDR3 protein: CASSATATGPPYEQYF. The CDR3 DNA reads TGTGCCAGCAGCGCAACCGCGACAGGGCCCCCCTACGAGCAGTACTTC.

The chain uses TRBV7-8 and TRBJ1-1; possibly TRBD1 for D (6 bases). Deletions cut 0 bases from V and 0 bases from J, with 11 bases between. The CDR3 is 16 amino acids. Germline-derived CDR1 and CDR2 are SGHVS and FQNEAQ. The CDR3 nucleotides are TGTGCCAGCAGCTTAGCAATCGGGGGGCTGAACACTGAAGCTTTCTTT. Encoded protein: CASSLAIGGLNTEAFF.

The chain combines TRBV10-3 with TRBJ1-2; D is perhaps TRBD1 (6 bases). The CDR3 is 16 amino acids. V gave up 3 bases and J gave up 4 bases, with 18 bases separating them. Germline V gene lookup returns CDR1 ENHRY and CDR2 SYGVKD. In DNA, the CDR3 is TGTGCCATCAGTGATCAGGACAGCTTCCTTCGCTATGGCTACACCTTC. Translation: CAISDQDSFLRYGYTF.

V gene TRBV7-2 combines with J gene TRBJ1-2; D uncertain. Germline values: CDR1 SGHTA, CDR2 FQGNSA. This CDR3 is built from 13 residues. The V gene lost 1 base and the J gene lost 8 bases, with 11 bases spanning the gap. CDR3 in DNA: TGTGCCAGCAGCTTAGGACGCGCAGGAGGCTACACCTTC. Residues: CASSLGRAGGYTF.

The chain couples TRBV27 to TRBJ1-2, with 8 bases fitting TRBD1. Germline V gene lookup returns CDR1 MNHEY and CDR2 SMNVEV (reference sequence). This CDR3 has 13 residues. Losses at the gene ends were 6 bases for V and 3 bases for J; bases not matched to a gene: 3. CDR3 in DNA: TGTGCCAGCAGATTGACAGGGGACTATGGCTACACCTTC. Protein sequence: CASRLTGDYGYTF.

This clone has a single count. This chain links TRBV5-8 with TRBJ2-7; D might be TRBD1 (6 bases). The CDR3 loop spans 14 amino acids. Trimming cost V 4 bases and J 5 bases, with 16 bases left between them. CDR1 SGHTS and CDR2 YDEGEE come from the germline V gene. CDR3 residues: CASSPLQGLHEQYF. The CDR3 nucleotides read TGTGCCAGCAGCCCTCTACAGGGTCTCCACGAGCAGTACTTC.

The chain has TRBV19 and TRBJ2-2, with D tentatively TRBD2 (6 bases). Germline V gives CDR1 LNHDA, CDR2 SQIVND (reference sequence). V was cut by 8 bases and J by 0 bases, with 16 bases left in between. The CDR3 extends over 16 amino acids. CDR3 nucleotides: TGTGCCAGTCGGGACTCGTACAGAACGAACACCGGGGAGCTGTTTTTT. Residues: CASRDSYRTNTGELFF.